The clone carrying this T cell receptor beta chain was recorded at least ten times. Amplified TCR beta CDR3 regions derived from RNA transcripts. The HTBI primer set was used in a first-round RT-PCR of the TCR CDR3. Using its own MiXCR run on the multiplex PCR reads, TCRdb lists one record per CDR3 protein. The sample includes some 560,000 distinct CDR3 sequences, about 15% of them seen just once. Patients aged 18 to 65 had newly diagnosed hyperthyroidism lasting under 2 months. PBMCs were derived from around 10 ml fresh peripheral blood. CDR3 length: 14 amino acids. The V and J ends lost 3 bases and 2 bases respectively, with 11 bases between them. The germline CDR1 and CDR2 sequences are MDHEN and SYDVKM. This record comes from a study of T cells in Graves' hyperthyroidism and ophthalmopathy.

This TCR came from a woman aged 30 to 39 with Graves' hyperthyroidism. What was sequenced was blood. The chain has TRBV28 and TRBJ2-7; D is unclear. CDR3 coding DNA: TGTGCCAGCAGTTTTCGGACGGATCCCTACGAGCAGTACTTC. As protein: CASSFRTDPYEQYF.